Reported below is one T cell receptor beta chain. Clones were sequenced by immunoSEQ multiplex PCR, and TCRdb holds only the in-frame ones, with some missing. The sample consists of fewer than 250,000 clones, about 84% of them appearing once. The data are from a study of blood T cell repertoires in COVID-19. Germline assignment: CDR1 MGHRA and CDR2 YSYEKL. There are 15 residues in the CDR3. V was pared by 1 base and J by 1 base, with 8 bases between. The J gene is TRBJ1-5, the V gene TRBV4-1, with D possibly TRBD1 on 5 matching bases. The sequenced sample consisted of PBMCs or T cells enriched from blood (not recorded which). The clonotype originates from a woman aged 40-49 years with acute COVID-19. The CDR3, as DNA: TGCGCCAGCAGCCAAGTCCAGGGAAGCAATCAGCCCCAGCATTTT. Protein sequence: CASSQVQGSNQPQHF.